The clone carrying this T cell receptor (beta chain) came up once. Its antigen is currently unknown. Germline CDR1 and CDR2: MDHEN and SYDVKM. J was trimmed by 2 bases and V by 4 bases; bases with no gene match: 7. The CDR3 has 16 residues. This entry comes from a study of T cells in Graves' hyperthyroidism and ophthalmopathy. Study-wide results and caveats: Most thyroid clonotypes expanded above 0.001 appeared in blood too. Ophthalmopathy could be told apart from stable hyperthyroidism with a 13 V-J model.

From approximately 9.5 ml of fresh peripheral blood, PBMCs were isolated. There were TCR beta CDR3 regions amplified from RNA transcripts. The study used the HTBI primer set for a first-round RT-PCR of the TCR CDR3. Via MiXCR, TCRdb re-called the multiplex PCR reads, giving one row per CDR3 protein. The table shows approximately 420,000 distinct CDR3 sequences, with approximately 13% occurring only once. Sequencing was done on a sample of blood. The TCR sequence derives from a woman between 18 and 29 years old with Graves' hyperthyroidism. The rearrangement uses TRBV28 and TRBJ2-2; 7 bases map to TRBD2. CDR3 amino acids: CASSWGGRENTGELFF. In DNA form, the CDR3 reads TGTGCCAGCAGTTGGGGGGGACGGGAAAACACCGGGGAGCTGTTTTTT.